The present entry profiles one T cell receptor (beta chain) with its context. Its antigen specificity is not known. The input lacks base qualities; no much larger clone sits a single base away. The cohort comprised around 700 healthy bone marrow donors. At the time of sampling, every cohort member was nominally healthy, though immune exposures that went unrecorded were likely present. The donor tested CMV seronegative, placing the donor among the 350 or so seronegative members of the cohort. A peripheral blood sample was collected from each donor, and TCR beta sequencing was performed on peripheral blood mononuclear cells. Genomic DNA was extracted from the blood cell samples with the Qiagen DNeasy Blood Extraction Kit. This entry comes from a study of cytomegalovirus exposure and HLA in healthy donors (dated by TCRdb to between 2016 and 2019). Regarding the study in general: According to an earlier analysis of 587 of the donors, about 179 million T cells yielded roughly 110 million unique TCR beta sequences and about 300 Gb of sequence data. Approximately 310 gigabases of sequencing data and approximately 84 million unique TCR sequences were included in an early release covering about 620 HLA-typed donors. The genetic ancestry cluster associated with self-reported Caucasian donors included 81% of the roughly 400 genotyped donors. The study was designed to test whether signatures of past pathogen exposure could be identified by cataloging public T cell receptors. Using immunosequencing, the study profiled T cell repertoires from 640 or so subjects and related those repertoires to cytomegalovirus serostatus. A separate validation cohort of roughly 130 different subjects was used in addition to the approximately 640-subject first cohort. High-throughput TCR immunosequencing, statistical association of individual TCRs with disease status, and machine learning were combined to predict cytomegalovirus infection status. To study patterns of TCR occurrence, a later analysis re-analyzed previously published TCR beta repertoires from just over 650 donors and added high-resolution HLA genotyping. In the later analysis, no new phenotypic data were used to find candidate immune exposures; instead, reliance was placed on TCR beta sequences and their occurrence across donors. To decide whether each TCR beta V gene segment behaved as functional or pseudogenic, an earlier analysis of fewer than 750 of the donors relied on high-throughput TCR beta sequencing. Alongside the repertoire data, information on donor age, sex, ethnicity and CMV serostatus was compiled. In a later genetic analysis, genome-wide SNP genotypes for about 55% of the 666 donors were used, and that subset was treated as a discovery cohort. Every repertoire in the discovery cohort had been generated on one and the same sequencing platform. Both class I and class II loci were covered by HLA typing, at four-digit resolution. The number of typed donors differed by locus: about 620-640 for A, B, C, DRB1 and DQB1; some 500 for DQA1; around 610 for DPA1; and about 450 for DPB1. Because of strong linkage in the cohort, a handful of DR-DQ haplotypes were treated as single units for association and clustering. On average, roughly 250,000 unique TCR beta nucleotide sequences were sequenced per donor among several hundred genotyped donors of the cohort, with roughly a sixth of those sequences being non-productive.

Findings and caveats that apply to the study as a whole: For the cohort, immune exposure information was limited to CMV serostatus. This cohort had only TCR beta chains sequenced, and the lack of alpha or paired-chain data limited which features could be detected. In a later analysis, several top co-occurrence clusters were reported to appear linked to parvovirus B19, influenza, CMV and Epstein-Barr virus. Some IMGT-functional V segments, including TRBV6-2 and TRBV6-3, could not be distinguished by the 87-base-pair reads and were therefore excluded. The classifier was reported to diagnose cytomegalovirus status with high specificity and sensitivity in both the original and validation cohorts. A total of roughly 160 TCR beta chains were listed by the study as associated with cytomegalovirus. According to the authors, the approach could potentially be generalized to other disease states and immunological phenotypes. Sequencing depth was assumed to be roughly uniform across donors in the presence/absence analyses, though that assumption may not hold. Most TCR sequences were observed very rarely across donors, whereas some public TCRs were present in many individuals. Linkage disequilibrium might explain the correlated functional status among segregating V segments, but an unknown experimental factor could not be excluded. A later genetic analysis reported fewer N-insertions in productive TCRs among donors in an Asian-associated ancestry cluster than the approximately 700-donor mean. Most CMV-associated TCR beta chains appeared to be HLA-restricted in a later analysis, and the HLA associations seemed to be driven largely by CMV exposure. In a later analysis, HLA-associated TCR beta chains showed more clonal expansion and lower generation probabilities than non-associated chains that were equally common. In an earlier analysis of roughly 500 of the donors, most TCR beta V segments appeared in productive rearrangements about 87% or about 30% of the time, broadly matching IMGT annotations. In a later analysis, TCR association rates were found to vary across HLA loci, with the most associated TCRs seen for DRB1 alleles and the fewest for HLA-C alleles. In a later analysis, 16,951 TCR beta sequences were associated with specific HLA alleles at a false discovery rate of 0.05. A cluster of highly shared sequence variants was judged likely to be a technical artifact of the sequencing pipeline. In a later genetic analysis, a missense DCLRE1C variant was associated with V-gene and J-gene trimming of TCR beta chains, and the association was replicated in an independent cohort. In vitro tests confirmed that three of the cytomegalovirus-associated TCR beta chains recognize cytomegalovirus antigens. HLA typing was unavailable for some donors at each locus, so association tests used only the typed subset. Because counts were too low, fewer than 20 rarely observed V segments, including chromosome 9 orphons, were excluded from the earlier analysis of some 540 of the donors. A further reported finding was that TCR beta sequences accurately predicted the HLA-A and HLA-B alleles for most subjects in the first cohort. Assigning TCR associations to individual alleles was difficult when HLA alleles, especially DR and DQ, strongly co-occurred.

Trimming takes 7 bases from V and 6 bases from J, and the germline ends sit 15 bases apart. For CDR1 and CDR2, the germline V gene lists MNHEY and SVGAGI. The CDR3 sequence holds 13 residues, the cysteine and phenylalanine included. CDR3 DNA is the only sequence kept; it has 39 bases, read in frame from the first base. The library was produced with the immunoSEQ multiplex PCR assay. A mixture of 60 forward primers for TCR Vbeta segments and 13 reverse primers for TCR Jbeta segments was used in the multiplex PCR. The CDR3 region of rearranged TCR beta genes was amplified from genomic DNA with a multiplex PCR assay. The amplified TCR beta libraries were sequenced on the Illumina HiSeq System as 87-base-pair reads. Per the source publication's procedure: In a later analysis, tens of millions of unique TCR beta chains were counted across the 500 to 850 repertoires, and about 10 million of these chains were shared by at least two donors. Raw reads were error-corrected and collapsed into unique sequences with a nearest-neighbor algorithm that merged closely related sequences to remove PCR and sequencing errors. CDR3 sequences were aligned to IMGT reference sequences to assign V, D and J gene segments. Each retained sequence needed at least a six-nucleotide match to both a V gene segment and a J gene segment. A rearrangement was called productive if the CDR3 had no stop codons and remained in frame with V and J, and every other rearrangement was called non-productive. CDR3 was defined according to IMGT convention as the region running from the second conserved V-encoded cysteine to the conserved J-encoded phenylalanine. Sequences without an unambiguous match to a single V gene segment were excluded from the earlier analysis of approximately 560 of the donors. An earlier analysis of a few hundred of the donors called V segments functional above 56.7% productive rearrangements and segregating when the between-donor standard deviation exceeded 5%. A statistical classification framework was developed to diagnose cytomegalovirus status using the catalog of TCR beta chain sequences. V and J gene assignment, in a later analysis, came from comparing TCR nucleotide sequences with IMGT/GENE-DB human TR gene sequences. The TCRdist pipeline was used in a later analysis to assign CDR3 sequences and most-parsimonious VDJ recombination scenarios. In a later analysis, each TCR beta chain was defined by its CDR3 amino acid sequence together with its V-gene family, and reads lacking a unique V-gene family were excluded. In a later analysis, fewer than 600 highly shared, low-generation-probability nucleotide sequences were removed to address suspected cross-contamination and a sequencing artifact. For each public chain, a later analysis derived a clonal expansion index from normalized ranks of inferred template counts within each repertoire. In a later analysis, generation probabilities were computed using a VDJ recombination model fitted to out-of-frame rearrangements, and the results were checked against IGoR. In a later analysis, hypergeometric tests were used to score TCR-TCR, TCR-HLA and TCR-CMV co-occurrence, with a repertoire-size bias correction applied to TCR pairs. A later analysis estimated false discovery rates by permuting HLA or CMV assignments 20 times. In a later analysis, co-occurring TCRs were grouped using DBSCAN, with TCRdist sequence similarity added in when clustering inside HLA-allele-positive subsets. Repertoires with fewer than 30,000 or more than 120,000 public chains, plus five repertoires with anomalous nucleotide sharing, were excluded from co-occurrence clustering. In its TCRdb copy, this immuneACCESS table keeps in-frame sequences only and misses some clones. Where compared with another copy, unresolved V genes explain less than half of these, and the others have no known cause. D and trimming were read from the DNA, whereas the V and J calls and clone size are those reported in that table. Recorded for this sample are around 130,000 clones; about 80% of them occurred a single time. The top ten clones comprise approximately 4% of the sample.

This chain joins TRBV6-5 to TRBJ1-2; the D region possibly corresponds to TRBD1 (6 bases align). Input material: PBMCs. The receptor comes from a woman aged 40 to 55 in good health and CMV-seronegative. The sequenced DNA is TGTGCCAGCACCAAAGGGGGTCCCCATGGCTACACCTTC. It codes for CASTKGGPHGYTF.